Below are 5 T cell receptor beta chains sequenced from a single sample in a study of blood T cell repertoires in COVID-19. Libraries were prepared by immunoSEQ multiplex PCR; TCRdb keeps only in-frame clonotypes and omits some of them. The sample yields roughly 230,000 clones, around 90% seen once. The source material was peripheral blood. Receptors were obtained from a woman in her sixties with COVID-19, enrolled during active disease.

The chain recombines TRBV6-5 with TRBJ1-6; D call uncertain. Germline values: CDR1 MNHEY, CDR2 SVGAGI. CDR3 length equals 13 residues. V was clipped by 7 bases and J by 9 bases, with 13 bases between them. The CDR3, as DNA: TGTGCCAGCAACCGGGAAAGGAGTTCACCCCTCCACTTT. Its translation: CASNRERSSPLHF.

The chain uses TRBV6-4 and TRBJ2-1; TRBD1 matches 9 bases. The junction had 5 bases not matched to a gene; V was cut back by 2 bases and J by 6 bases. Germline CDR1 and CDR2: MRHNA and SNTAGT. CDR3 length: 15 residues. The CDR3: CASSDAGTGSNEQFF. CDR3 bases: TGTGCCAGCAGTGACGCCGGGACAGGGTCCAATGAGCAGTTCTTC.

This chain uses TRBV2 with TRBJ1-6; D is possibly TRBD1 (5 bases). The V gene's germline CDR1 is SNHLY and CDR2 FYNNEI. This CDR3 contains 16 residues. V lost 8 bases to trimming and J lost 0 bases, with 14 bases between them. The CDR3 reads CASGRQMSSYNSPLHF. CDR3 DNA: TGTGCCAGCGGACGACAGATGAGCTCCTATAATTCACCCCTCCACTTT.

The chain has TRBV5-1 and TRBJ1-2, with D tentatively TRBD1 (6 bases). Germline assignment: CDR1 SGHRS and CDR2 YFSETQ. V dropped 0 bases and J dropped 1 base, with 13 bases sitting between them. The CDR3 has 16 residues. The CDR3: CASSLARTDSNYGYTF. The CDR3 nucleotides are TGCGCCAGCAGCTTGGCTCGGACAGACAGTAACTATGGCTACACCTTC. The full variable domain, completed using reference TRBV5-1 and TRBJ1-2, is KAGVTQTPRYLIKTRGQQVTLSCSPISGHRSVSWYQQTPGQGLQFLFEYFSETQRNKGNFPGRFSGRQFSNSRSEMNVSTLELGDSALYLCASSLARTDSNYGYTFGSGTRLTVV.

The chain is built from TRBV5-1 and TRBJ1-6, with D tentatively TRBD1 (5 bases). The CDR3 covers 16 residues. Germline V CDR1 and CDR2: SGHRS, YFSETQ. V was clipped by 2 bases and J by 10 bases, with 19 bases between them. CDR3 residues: CASSFSGEAKGSPLHF. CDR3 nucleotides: TGCGCCAGCAGCTTTTCGGGGGAAGCTAAAGGGTCACCCCTCCACTTT. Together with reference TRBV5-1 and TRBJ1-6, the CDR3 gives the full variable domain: KAGVTQTPRYLIKTRGQQVTLSCSPISGHRSVSWYQQTPGQGLQFLFEYFSETQRNKGNFPGRFSGRQFSNSRSEMNVSTLELGDSALYLCASSFSGEAKGSPLHFGNGTRLTVT.